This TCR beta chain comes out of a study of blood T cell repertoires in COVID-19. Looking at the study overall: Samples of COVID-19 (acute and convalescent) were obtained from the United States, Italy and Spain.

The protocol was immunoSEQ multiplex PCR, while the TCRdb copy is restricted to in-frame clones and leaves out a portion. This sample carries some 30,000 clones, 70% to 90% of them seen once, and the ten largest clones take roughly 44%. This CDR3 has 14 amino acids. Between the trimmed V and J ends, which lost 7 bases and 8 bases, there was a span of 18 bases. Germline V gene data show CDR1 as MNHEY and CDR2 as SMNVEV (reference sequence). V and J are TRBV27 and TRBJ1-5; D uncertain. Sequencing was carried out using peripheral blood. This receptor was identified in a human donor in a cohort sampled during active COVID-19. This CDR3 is CASTPGGLREPQHF. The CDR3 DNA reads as TGTGCCAGCACCCCTGGAGGTTTAAGGGAGCCCCAGCATTTT.